A single TCR beta chain is shown here with its context. This specimen belongs to a study of blood T cell repertoires in COVID-19. The overall study: Sample material is recorded as cDNA or gDNA derived from T cells, B-cell-depleted T cells, or PBMCs.

Original analysis: Amplification of reference gene primers provided the estimated nucleated cell counts. Produced via immunoSEQ multiplex PCR; TCRdb's table is partial and in-frame only. The V and J calls and the clone size are those of that table, but D and trimming were determined from the DNA. This table holds more than 300,000 clones, approximately 82% found once. The TCR was taken from a woman aged 50 to 60 with acute or convalescent COVID-19. The specimen sequenced was peripheral blood.

CDR3 sequence reads: CASSAPGWYGYTF. DNA for the CDR3: TGTGCCAGCAGCGCCCCCGGGTGGTATGGCTACACCTTC. The chain combines TRBV9 with TRBJ1-2; D is undetermined. V lost 3 bases and J 5 bases, leaving 11 bases between the germline ends. Germline lookup yields CDR1 SGDLS and CDR2 YYNGEE. The length of the CDR3 is 13 residues. Full variable domain (rest looked up from reference TRBV9 and TRBJ1-2): DSGVTQTPKHLITATGQRVTLRCSPRSGDLSVYWYQQSLDQGLQFLIQYYNGEERAKGNILERFSAQQFPDLHSELNLSSLELGDSALYFCASSAPGWYGYTFGSGTRLTVV.